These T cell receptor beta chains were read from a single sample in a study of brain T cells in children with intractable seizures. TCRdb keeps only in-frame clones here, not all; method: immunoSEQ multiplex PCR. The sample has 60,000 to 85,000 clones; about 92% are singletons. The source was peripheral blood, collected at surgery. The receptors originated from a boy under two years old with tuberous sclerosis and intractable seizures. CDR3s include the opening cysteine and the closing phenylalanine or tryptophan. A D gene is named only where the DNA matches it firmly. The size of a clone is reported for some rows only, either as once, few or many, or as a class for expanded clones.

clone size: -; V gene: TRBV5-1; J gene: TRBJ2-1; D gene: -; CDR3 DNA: TGCGCCAGCAGCCCGATGGGACTTTACAATGAGCAGTTCTTC; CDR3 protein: CASSPMGLYNEQFF
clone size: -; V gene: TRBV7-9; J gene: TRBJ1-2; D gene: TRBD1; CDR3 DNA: TGTGCCAGCAGCCGTCCAGGGACAGGGTTTATTGATGGCTACACCTTC; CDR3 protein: CASSRPGTGFIDGYTF
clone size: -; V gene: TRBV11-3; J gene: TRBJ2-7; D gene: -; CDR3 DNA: TGTGCCAGCAGCGCCCCCCCAGCGTACTCCTACGAGCAGTACTTC; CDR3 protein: CASSAPPAYSYEQYF
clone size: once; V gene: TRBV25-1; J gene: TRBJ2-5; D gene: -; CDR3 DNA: TGTGCCAGCCGATTACAGGGTGGGGAGACCCAGTACTTC; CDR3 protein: CASRLQGGETQYF
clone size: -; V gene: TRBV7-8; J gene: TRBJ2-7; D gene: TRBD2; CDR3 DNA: TGTGCCAGCAGCTCCCCACCGGGACTAGCGGAAGAGCAGTACTTC; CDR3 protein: CASSSPPGLAEEQYF
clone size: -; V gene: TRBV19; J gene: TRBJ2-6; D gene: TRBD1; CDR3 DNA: TGTGCCAGTAGTACACAGGGGCCTCGCTCTGGGGCCAACGTCCTGACTTTC; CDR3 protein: CASSTQGPRSGANVLTF
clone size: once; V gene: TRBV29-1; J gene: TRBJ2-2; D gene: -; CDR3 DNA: TGCAGCGTTGGGGTCATCAAGTCCGGGGGCTACACCGGGGAGCTGTTTTTT; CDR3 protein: CSVGVIKSGGYTGELFF
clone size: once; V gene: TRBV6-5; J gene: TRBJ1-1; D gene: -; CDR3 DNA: TGTGCCAGCAGTTATCGCCACAGGGACACTGAAGCTTTCTTT; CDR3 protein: CASSYRHRDTEAFF
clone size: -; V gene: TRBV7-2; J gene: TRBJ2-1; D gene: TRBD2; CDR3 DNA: TGTGCCAGCAGCTTTGGACTAGCGGGAGCGTCTGAGCAGTTCTTC; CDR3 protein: CASSFGLAGASEQFF
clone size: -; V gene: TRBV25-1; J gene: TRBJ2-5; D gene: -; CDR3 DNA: TGTGCCAGCATGCGTACCGGGACTCTTCAAGAGACCCAGTACTTC; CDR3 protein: CASMRTGTLQETQYF
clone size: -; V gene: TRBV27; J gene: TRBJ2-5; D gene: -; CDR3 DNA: TGTGCCAGCACCTCTGGGGCCAAGACCCAGTACTTC; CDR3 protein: CASTSGAKTQYF
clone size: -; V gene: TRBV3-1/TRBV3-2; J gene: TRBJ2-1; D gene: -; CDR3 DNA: TGTGCCAGCAGCCAAGGTTTCGGACAATACCCCTACAATGAGCAGTTCTTC; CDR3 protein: CASSQGFGQYPYNEQFF
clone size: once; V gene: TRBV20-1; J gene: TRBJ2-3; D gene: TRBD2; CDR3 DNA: TGCAGTGCTAGTCGCCTAGCGGGAGGTAGCACAGATACGCAGTATTTT; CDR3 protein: CSASRLAGGSTDTQYF
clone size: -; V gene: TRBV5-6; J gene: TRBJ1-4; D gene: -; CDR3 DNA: TGTGCCAGCAGCTGGGGGGTGACTAATGAAAAACTGTTTTTT; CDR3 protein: CASSWGVTNEKLFF
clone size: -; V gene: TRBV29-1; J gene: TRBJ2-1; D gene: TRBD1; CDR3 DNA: TGCAGCGTTGTGAAGGGACAGCGCTACTACAATGAGCAGTTCTTC; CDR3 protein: CSVVKGQRYYNEQFF
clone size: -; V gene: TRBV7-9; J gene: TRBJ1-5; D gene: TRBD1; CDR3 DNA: TGTGCCAGCGGCGACAGGGACAATCAGCCCCAGCATTTT; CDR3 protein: CASGDRDNQPQHF
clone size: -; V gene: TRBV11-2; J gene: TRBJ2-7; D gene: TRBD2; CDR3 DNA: TGTGCCAGCAGCGAAATGAAAGGACTAGCGGGGCCCCTTTACTTC; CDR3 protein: CASSEMKGLAGPLYF
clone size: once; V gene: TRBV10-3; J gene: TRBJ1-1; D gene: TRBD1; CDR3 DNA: TGTGCCATCAGTGAGCTACAGGGGCAGCTGAACACTGAAGCTTTCTTT; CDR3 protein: CAISELQGQLNTEAFF
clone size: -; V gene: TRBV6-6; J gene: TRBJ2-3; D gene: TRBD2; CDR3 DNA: TGTGCCAGCAGTCACCCCGGGGAAGCGGGGGGTGCAGATACGCAGTATTTT; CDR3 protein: CASSHPGEAGGADTQYF
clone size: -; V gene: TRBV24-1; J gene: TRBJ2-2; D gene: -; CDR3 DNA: TGTGCCACCAGTTTCGCGAACACCGGGGAGCTGTTTTTT; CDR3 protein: CATSFANTGELFF
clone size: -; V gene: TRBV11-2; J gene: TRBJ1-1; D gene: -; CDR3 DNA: TGTGCCAGCGCCCCCCGGACAGCGAACACTGAAGCTTTCTTT; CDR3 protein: CASAPRTANTEAFF
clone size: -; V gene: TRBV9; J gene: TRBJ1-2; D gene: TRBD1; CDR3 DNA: TGTGCCAGCAGCGGCCCGGTGGACAGGGTCGATGGCTACACCTTC; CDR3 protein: CASSGPVDRVDGYTF
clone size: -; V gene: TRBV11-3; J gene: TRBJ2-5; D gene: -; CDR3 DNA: TGTGCCAGCAGCTTAGGGCCCCCCAGGGTCCAAGAGACCCAGTACTTC; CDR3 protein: CASSLGPPRVQETQYF
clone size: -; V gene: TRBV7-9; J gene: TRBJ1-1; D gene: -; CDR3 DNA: TGTGCCAGCAGCTTAGGGACTAACACTGAAGCTTTCTTT; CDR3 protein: CASSLGTNTEAFF
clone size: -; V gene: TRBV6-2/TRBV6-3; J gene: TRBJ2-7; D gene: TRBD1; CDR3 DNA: TGTGCCAGCAGCGACAGGGGGGACAACTCCTACGAGCAGTACTTC; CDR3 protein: CASSDRGDNSYEQYF
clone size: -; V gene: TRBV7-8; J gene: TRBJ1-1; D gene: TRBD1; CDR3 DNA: TGTGCCAGCAGCTTCCCCGACAGGGAGACTGAAGCTTTCTTT; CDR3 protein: CASSFPDRETEAFF
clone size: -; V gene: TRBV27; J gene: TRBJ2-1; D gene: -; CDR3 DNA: TGTGCCAGCAGTCAGGGTCTGGTAAACAATGAGCAGTTCTTC; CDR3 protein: CASSQGLVNNEQFF
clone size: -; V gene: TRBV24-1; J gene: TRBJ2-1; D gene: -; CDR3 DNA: TGTGCCACCAGTCAGGGATACAATGAGCAGTTCTTC; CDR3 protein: CATSQGYNEQFF
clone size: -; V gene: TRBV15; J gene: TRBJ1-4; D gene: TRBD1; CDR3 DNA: TGTGCCACCAGCAGAAAAAGACAGGGTAATAGTGAAAAACTGTTTTTT; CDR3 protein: CATSRKRQGNSEKLFF
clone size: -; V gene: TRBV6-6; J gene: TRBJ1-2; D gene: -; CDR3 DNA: TGTGCCAGCAGCCCCACGACACCCTATGGCTACACCTTC; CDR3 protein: CASSPTTPYGYTF
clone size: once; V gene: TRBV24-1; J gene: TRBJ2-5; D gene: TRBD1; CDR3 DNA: TGTGCCACCAGTGCACAGGGGGCCGGGGAGACCCAGTACTTC; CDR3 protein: CATSAQGAGETQYF
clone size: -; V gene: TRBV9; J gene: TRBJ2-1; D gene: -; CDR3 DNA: TGTGCCAGCAGCCTCGAGCAGTTCTTC; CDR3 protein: CASSLEQFF
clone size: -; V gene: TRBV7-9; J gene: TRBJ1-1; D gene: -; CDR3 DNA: TGTGCCAGCAGCTTAAATCTCCCTTCGTGGTCTGAAGCTTTCTTT; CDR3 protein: CASSLNLPSWSEAFF
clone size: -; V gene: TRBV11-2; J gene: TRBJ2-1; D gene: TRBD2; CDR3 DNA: TGTGCCAGCAGCCCCCGGCTAGCGGTGGGGAATGAGCAGTTCTTC; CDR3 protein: CASSPRLAVGNEQFF
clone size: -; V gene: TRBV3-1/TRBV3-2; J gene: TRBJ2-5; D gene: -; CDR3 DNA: TGTGCCAGCAGCCGGGACACCGCCAGGGAGACCCAGTACTTC; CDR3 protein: CASSRDTARETQYF
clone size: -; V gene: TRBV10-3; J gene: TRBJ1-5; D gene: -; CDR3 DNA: TGTGCCATCAGTAAGGACGGCAATCAGCCCCAGCATTTT; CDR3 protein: CAISKDGNQPQHF
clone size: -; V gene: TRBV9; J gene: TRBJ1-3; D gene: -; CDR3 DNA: TGTGCCAGCAGCGTAGAGGGAGGAAACACCATATATTTT; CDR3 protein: CASSVEGGNTIYF
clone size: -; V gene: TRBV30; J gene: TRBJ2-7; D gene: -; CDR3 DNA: TGTGCCTGGAGCCCGACTAGGGGTCGGGTCTGGGAGCAGTACTTC; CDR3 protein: CAWSPTRGRVWEQYF
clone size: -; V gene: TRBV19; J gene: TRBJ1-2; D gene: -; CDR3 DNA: TGTGCCAGTAGTATAGGGACAATGAATGGCTACACCTTC; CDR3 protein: CASSIGTMNGYTF
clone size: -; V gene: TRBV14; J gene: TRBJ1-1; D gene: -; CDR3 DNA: TGTGCCAGCAGCCAAGATCTCAGGAACACTGAAGCTTTCTTT; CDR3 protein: CASSQDLRNTEAFF
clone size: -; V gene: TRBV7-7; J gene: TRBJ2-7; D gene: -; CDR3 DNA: TGTGCTAGCAGCTTAGAGCAGGGACCGAACTACGAGCAGTACTTC; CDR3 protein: CASSLEQGPNYEQYF
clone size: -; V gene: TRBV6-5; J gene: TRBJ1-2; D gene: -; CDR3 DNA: TGTGCCAGCAGCCATGACCCCCGATCGGATGGCTACACCTTC; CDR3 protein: CASSHDPRSDGYTF
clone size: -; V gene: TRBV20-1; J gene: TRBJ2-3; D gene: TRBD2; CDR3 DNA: TGCAGTGCCAGTAGCGGGGGGACTAGCACAGATACGCAGTATTTT; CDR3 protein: CSASSGGTSTDTQYF
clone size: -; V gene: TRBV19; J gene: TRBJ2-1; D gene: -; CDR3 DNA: TGTGCCAGTAGTTCGAGGGGGGAGAGGTACAATGAGCAGTTCTTC; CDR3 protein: CASSSRGERYNEQFF
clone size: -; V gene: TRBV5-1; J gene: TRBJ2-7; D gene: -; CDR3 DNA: TGCGCCAGCAGCCCTCAGCCCGGAGCCTACGAGCAGTACTTC; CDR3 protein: CASSPQPGAYEQYF
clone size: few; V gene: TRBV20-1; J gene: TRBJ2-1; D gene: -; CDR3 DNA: TGCAGTGCTAGTAGTTCACGGGGCAATGAGCAGTTCTTC; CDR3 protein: CSASSSRGNEQFF
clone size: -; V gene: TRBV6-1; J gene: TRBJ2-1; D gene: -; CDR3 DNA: TGTGCCAGCAGTGAAGTCTACGGCAAAAATGAGCAGTTCTTC; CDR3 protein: CASSEVYGKNEQFF
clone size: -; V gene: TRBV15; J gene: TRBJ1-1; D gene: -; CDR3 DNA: TGTGCCACCAGCAGAGGGACGGCGAACACTGAAGCTTTCTTT; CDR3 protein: CATSRGTANTEAFF
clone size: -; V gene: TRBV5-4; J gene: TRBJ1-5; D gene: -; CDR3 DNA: TGTGCCACACTACGACAGGTTAGCAATCAGCCCCAGCATTTT; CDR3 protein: CATLRQVSNQPQHF